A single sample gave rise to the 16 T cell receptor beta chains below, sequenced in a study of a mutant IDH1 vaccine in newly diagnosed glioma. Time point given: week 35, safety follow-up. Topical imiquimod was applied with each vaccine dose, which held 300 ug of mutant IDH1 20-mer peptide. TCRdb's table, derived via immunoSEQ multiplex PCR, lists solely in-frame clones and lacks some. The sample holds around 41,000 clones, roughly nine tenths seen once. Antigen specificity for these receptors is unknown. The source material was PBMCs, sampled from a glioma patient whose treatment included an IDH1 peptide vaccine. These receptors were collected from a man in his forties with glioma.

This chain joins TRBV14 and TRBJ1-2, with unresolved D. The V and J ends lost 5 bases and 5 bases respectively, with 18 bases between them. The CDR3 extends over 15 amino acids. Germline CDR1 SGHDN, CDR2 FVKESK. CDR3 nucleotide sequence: TGTGCCAGCAGCGGCGCTTCCCGGTTCGGGTATGGCTACACCTTC. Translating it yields CASSGASRFGYGYTF. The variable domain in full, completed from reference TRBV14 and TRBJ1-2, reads EAGVTQFPSHSVIEKGQTVTLRCDPISGHDNLYWYRRVMGKEIKFLLHFVKESKQDESGMPNNRFLAERTGGTYSTLKVQPAELEDSGVYFCASSGASRFGYGYTFGSGTRLTVV.

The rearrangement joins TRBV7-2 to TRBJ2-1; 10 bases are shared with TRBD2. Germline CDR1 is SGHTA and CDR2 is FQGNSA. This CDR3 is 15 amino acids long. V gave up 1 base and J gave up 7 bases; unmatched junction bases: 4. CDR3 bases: TGTGCCAGCAGCTTAGAAACGACTAGCGGGAATGAGCAGTTCTTC. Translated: CASSLETTSGNEQFF.

The CDR3 loop reads CASSQQGLETQYF. DNA of the CDR3: TGTGCCAGCAGCCAGCAGGGGTTGGAGACCCAGTACTTC. V is TRBV11-2 and J is TRBJ2-5; tentative D call: TRBD1 (6 bases). The CDR3 runs 13 residues. The V and J ends lost 5 bases and 5 bases respectively, with 12 bases between them. From germline, CDR1 is SGHAT and CDR2 FQNNGV.

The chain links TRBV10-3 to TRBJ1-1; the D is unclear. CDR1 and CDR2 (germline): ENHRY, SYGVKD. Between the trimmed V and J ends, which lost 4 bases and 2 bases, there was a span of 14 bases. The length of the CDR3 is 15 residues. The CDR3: CAISGRLDVNTEAFF. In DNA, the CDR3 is TGTGCCATCAGTGGTAGACTGGACGTAAACACTGAAGCTTTCTTT.

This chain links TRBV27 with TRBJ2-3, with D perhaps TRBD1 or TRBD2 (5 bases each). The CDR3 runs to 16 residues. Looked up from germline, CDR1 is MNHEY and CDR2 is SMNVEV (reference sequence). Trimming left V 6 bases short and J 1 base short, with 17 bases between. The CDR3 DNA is TGTGCCAGCAGGGCTGTGGGACGGTGGGGCACAGATACGCAGTATTTT. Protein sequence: CASRAVGRWGTDTQYF.

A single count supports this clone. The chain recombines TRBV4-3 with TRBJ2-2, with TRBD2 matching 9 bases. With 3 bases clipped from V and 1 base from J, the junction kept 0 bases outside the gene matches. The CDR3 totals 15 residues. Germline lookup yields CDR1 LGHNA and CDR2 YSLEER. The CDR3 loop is CASSQTSGNTGELFF. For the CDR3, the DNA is TGCGCCAGCAGCCAGACTAGCGGGAACACCGGGGAGCTGTTTTTT.

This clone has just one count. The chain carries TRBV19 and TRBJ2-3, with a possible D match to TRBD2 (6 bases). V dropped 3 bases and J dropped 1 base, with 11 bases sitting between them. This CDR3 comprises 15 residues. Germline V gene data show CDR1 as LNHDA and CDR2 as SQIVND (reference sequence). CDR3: CASSMEGVGTDTQYF. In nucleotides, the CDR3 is TGTGCCAGTAGTATGGAGGGAGTGGGCACAGATACGCAGTATTTT.

CDR3 DNA: TGTGCCAGCAGCTTAGTCGGGTCTGGAAACACCATATATTTT. It codes for CASSLVGSGNTIYF. The gene calls are TRBV7-9 and TRBJ1-3; D is ambiguous. The CDR3 runs to 14 residues. Trimming stripped 1 base from V and 1 base from J, with 5 bases between. Per germline, CDR1 SEHNR and CDR2 FQNEAQ (reference sequence).

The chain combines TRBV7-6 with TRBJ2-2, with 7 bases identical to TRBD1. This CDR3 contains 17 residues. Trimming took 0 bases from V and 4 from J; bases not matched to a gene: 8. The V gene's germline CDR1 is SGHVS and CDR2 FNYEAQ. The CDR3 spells CASSLASGQIFTGELFF. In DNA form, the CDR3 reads TGTGCCAGCAGCTTAGCCTCGGGACAGATATTCACCGGGGAGCTGTTTTTT.

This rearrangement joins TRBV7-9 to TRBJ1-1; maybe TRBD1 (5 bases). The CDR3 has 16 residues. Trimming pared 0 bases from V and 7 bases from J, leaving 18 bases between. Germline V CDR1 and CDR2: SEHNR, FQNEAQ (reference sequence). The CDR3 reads CASSLALGRALIEAFF. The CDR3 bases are TGTGCCAGCAGCTTAGCTTTGGGCAGGGCCCTAATTGAAGCTTTCTTT.

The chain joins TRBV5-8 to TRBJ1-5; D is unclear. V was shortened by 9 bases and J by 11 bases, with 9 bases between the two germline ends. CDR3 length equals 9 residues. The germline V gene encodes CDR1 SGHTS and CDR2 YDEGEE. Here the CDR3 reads CANWQAQHF. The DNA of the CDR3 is TGTGCCAACTGGCAGGCCCAGCATTTT.

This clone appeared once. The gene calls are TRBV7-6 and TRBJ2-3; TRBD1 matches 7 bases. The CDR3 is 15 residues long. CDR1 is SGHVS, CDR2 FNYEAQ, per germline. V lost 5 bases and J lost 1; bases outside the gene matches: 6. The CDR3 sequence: CASSPRDSRTDTQYF. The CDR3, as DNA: TGTGCCAGCAGCCCCCGGGACAGCCGCACAGATACGCAGTATTTT.

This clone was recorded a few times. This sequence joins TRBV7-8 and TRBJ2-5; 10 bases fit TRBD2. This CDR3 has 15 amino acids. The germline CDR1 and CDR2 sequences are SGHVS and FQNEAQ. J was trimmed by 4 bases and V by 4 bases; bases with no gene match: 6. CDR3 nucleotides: TGTGCCAGCAGCTGGCGAAGCGGGAGGGCAGAGACCCAGTACTTC. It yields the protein CASSWRSGRAETQYF.

The CDR3 nucleotides are TGTGCCATCAGTGACGGGGGTTGGGGCTACACCTTC. It encodes CAISDGGWGYTF. The chain couples TRBV10-3 to TRBJ1-2; D is perhaps TRBD1 (5 bases). Germline lookup yields CDR1 ENHRY and CDR2 SYGVKD. V was trimmed by 3 bases and J by 8 bases, leaving 10 bases between them. CDR3 length: 12 residues.

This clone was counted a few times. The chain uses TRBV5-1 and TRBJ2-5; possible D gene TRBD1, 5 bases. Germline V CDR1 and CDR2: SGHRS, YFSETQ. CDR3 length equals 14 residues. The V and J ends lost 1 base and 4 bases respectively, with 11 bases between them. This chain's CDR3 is CASSLLGVGETQYF. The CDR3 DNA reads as TGCGCCAGCAGCTTGTTAGGGGTTGGAGAGACCCAGTACTTC.

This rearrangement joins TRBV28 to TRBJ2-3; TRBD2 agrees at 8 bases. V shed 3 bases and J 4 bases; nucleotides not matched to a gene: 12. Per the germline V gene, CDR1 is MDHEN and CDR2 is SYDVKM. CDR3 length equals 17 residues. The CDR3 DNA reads TGTGCCAGCAGTTTTAGGCCGGGGGGGAAGCGGGCAGATACGCAGTATTTT. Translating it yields CASSFRPGGKRADTQYF.